The next 25 T cell receptor beta chains were all read from a single sample in a study of T cells in Graves' hyperthyroidism and ophthalmopathy. Researchers took RNA transcripts and amplified the TCR beta CDR3 regions from them. The HTBI primer set was used in a first-round RT-PCR of the TCR CDR3. MiXCR, applied by TCRdb to the multiplex PCR reads, yields one record per CDR3 protein. Of about 500,000 distinct CDR3 sequences in the sample, about 15% were seen once. The sequencing input was blood. Every receptor here comes from a woman aged 25 to 39 with Graves' ophthalmopathy.

V usage is TRBV18 and J usage is TRBJ1-3, with D possibly TRBD1 on 5 matching bases. This CDR3 spans 17 amino acids. Germline V gene data show CDR1 as KGHSH and CDR2 as LQKENI. Trimming pared 4 bases from V and 0 bases from J, leaving 16 bases between. CDR3 bases: TGTGCCAGCTCACTTGACCCAGGGCCTTTCTCTGGAAACACCATATATTTT. This translates into CASSLDPGPFSGNTIYF.

The V call is TRBV7-2, the J call TRBJ2-2; tentatively, D is TRBD2 (6 bases). Germline V gene lookup returns CDR1 SGHTA and CDR2 FQGNSA. This CDR3 is built from 15 residues. V was shortened by 5 bases and J by 7 bases, with 17 bases between the two germline ends. The CDR3 DNA follows: TGTGCCAGCAGCCAAGAGGGACTGCGCGGCGGGGAGCTGTTTTTT. Protein product: CASSQEGLRGGELFF. The complete variable domain, with remaining parts taken from reference TRBV7-2 and TRBJ2-2, reads GAGVSQSPSNKVTEKGKDVELRCDPISGHTALYWYRQSLGQGLEFLIYFQGNSAPDKSGLPSDRFSAERTGGSVSTLTIQRTQQEDSAVYLCASSQEGLRGGELFFGEGSRLTVL.

This clonotype has a count of ten or more. The chain links TRBV18 to TRBJ1-5, with D perhaps matching TRBD1 (6 bases). CDR3 size: 13 residues. Germline V gene lookup returns CDR1 KGHSH and CDR2 LQKENI. Trimming cost V 11 bases and J 2 bases, with 13 bases left between them. CDR3 DNA sequence: TGTGCCGGGACCTCAGGGGGCAATCAGCCCCAGCATTTT. Protein sequence: CAGTSGGNQPQHF.

This clonotype was counted at least ten times. The gene calls are TRBV6-1 and TRBJ2-1; 11 bases line up with TRBD2. J lost 4 bases, V lost 8 bases, and 13 bases had no gene match. Germline CDR1 MNHNS, CDR2 SASEGT. The CDR3 spans 17 residues. In DNA, the CDR3 is TGTGCCAGCCAGACTTTACGGTCTAGCGGGAGGTACAATGAGCAGTTCTTC. It codes for CASQTLRSSGRYNEQFF.

This clonotype was picked up many times. The CDR3 coding sequence is TGTGCCAGCAAGCCTGGGGGGACACCTAGCACAGATACGCAGTATTTT. Its protein product is CASKPGGTPSTDTQYF. The chain links TRBV28 to TRBJ2-3, with D possibly being TRBD1 or TRBD2 (6 bases each). This CDR3 region has 16 residues. V gave up 7 bases and J gave up 0 bases, with 17 bases separating them. Germline V lookup: CDR1 MDHEN, CDR2 SYDVKM.

This clonotype was seen many times. The V gene is TRBV20-1, the J gene TRBJ2-1; 9 positions agree with TRBD2. The CDR3 loop spans 14 amino acids. Trimming at V came to 0 bases and at J to 5 bases, leaving 2 bases not matched to a gene. The V gene's germline CDR1 is DFQATT and CDR2 SNEGSKA (reference sequence). The CDR3, as DNA: TGCAGTGCTAGAGATTCTAGCGGGGACAATGAGCAGTTCTTC. As protein: CSARDSSGDNEQFF.

This chain connects TRBV19 to TRBJ2-5, with TRBD2 identical over 9 bases. The germline V gene has CDR1 LNHDA and CDR2 SQIVND (reference sequence). Unmatched junction bases numbered 10, after V lost 0 bases and J lost 5 bases. The CDR3 sequence is 17 residues long. The CDR3: CASSIDRREGGDETQYF. The CDR3 coding sequence is TGTGCCAGTAGTATAGACCGGCGGGAGGGCGGCGATGAGACCCAGTACTTC.

This clonotype was observed many times. The CDR3 here is CASSSQTIPEQFF. The CDR3 DNA reads TGTGCCAGCAGCTCGCAGACTATTCCTGAGCAGTTCTTC. This rearrangement joins TRBV7-6 to TRBJ2-1; D perhaps matches TRBD2 (5 bases). Germline V gene lookup returns CDR1 SGHVS and CDR2 FNYEAQ. Deletions cut 4 bases from V and 9 bases from J, with 13 bases between. This CDR3 contains 13 residues.

This clonotype has ten or more counts. The chain combines TRBV24-1 with TRBJ2-2, with D perhaps TRBD2 (5 bases). Germline loops: CDR1 KGHDR, CDR2 SFDVKD. V lost 10 bases to trimming and J lost 4 bases, with 15 bases between them. This CDR3 has 14 amino acids. The CDR3 DNA follows: TGTGCCACGGGAGCCTGGGGTAGCACCGGGGAGCTGTTTTTT. Amino acid sequence: CATGAWGSTGELFF.

The rearrangement links TRBV28 to TRBJ1-1, with a possible D match to TRBD1 (6 bases). The CDR3 loop spans 15 amino acids. Between the trimmed V and J ends, which lost 3 bases and 2 bases, there was a span of 13 bases. Looked up from germline, CDR1 is MDHEN and CDR2 is SYDVKM. The CDR3 protein is CASSFSTGPNTEAFF. As DNA, the CDR3 is TGTGCCAGCAGTTTCTCAACAGGGCCCAACACTGAAGCTTTCTTT.

This clonotype was seen ten or more times. The chain couples TRBV7-2 to TRBJ2-3, with D possibly matching TRBD2 (6 bases). CDR1 and CDR2 from the germline V gene are SGHTA and FQGNSA. Trimming cost V 5 bases and J 4 bases, with 16 bases left between them. This CDR3 is 15 amino acids long. CDR3 in amino acids: CASSGRTTSADTQYF. The CDR3 bases are TGTGCCAGCAGCGGTAGGACTACGTCCGCAGATACGCAGTATTTT.

The chain carries TRBV29-1 and TRBJ1-1; D is undetermined. V lost 4 bases, J lost 6 bases, and 24 bases lay in between. Germline CDR1 reads SQVTM; CDR2 reads ANQGSEA. This CDR3 is built from 16 residues. This chain's CDR3 is CSVVAIVDLVNAEAFF. DNA for the CDR3: TGCAGCGTTGTAGCCATTGTGGATCTCGTTAACGCTGAAGCTTTCTTT.

On this clonotype itself: A much larger clone lies one base from this, so it may be a read error. The chain joins TRBV5-5 to TRBJ2-1; no reliable D call. The DNA end lines up better with TRBJ2-7; the J call may be wrong. CDR3 length: 14 residues. In germline, CDR1 is SGHKS, CDR2 YYEKEE (reference sequence). The CDR3 here is CASSPPTARNEQYF. Here the CDR3 DNA reads TGTGCCAGCAGCCCCCCGACGGCCAGGAATGAGCAGTACTTC.

This clonotype has at least ten counts. The chain couples TRBV7-7 to TRBJ2-7; no firm D call. Germline-derived CDR1 and CDR2 are SSHAT and FNYEAQ (reference sequence). This CDR3 spans 15 amino acids. Trimming removed 5 bases from V and 2 bases from J, with 16 bases in between. In nucleotides, the CDR3 is TGTGCCAGCAGCCCCTTACGGGCGGTGACCTACGAGCAGTACTTC. Translated, it gives CASSPLRAVTYEQYF. Combining the CDR3 with reference TRBV7-7 and TRBJ2-7 gives the whole variable domain GAGVSQSPRYKVTKRGQDVTLRCDPISSHATLYWYQQALGQGPEFLTYFNYEAQPDKSGLPSDRFSAERPEGSISTLTIQRTEQRDSAMYRCASSPLRAVTYEQYFGPGTRLTVT.

This clonotype was counted at least ten times. The rearrangement uses TRBV7-2 and TRBJ1-3; D might be TRBD1 (6 bases). V was shortened by 4 bases and J by 0 bases, with 13 bases between the two germline ends. This CDR3 comprises 16 residues. Germline CDR1 reads SGHTA; CDR2 reads FQGNSA. The CDR3 bases are TGTGCCAGCAGCTCGGACAGACTAAACTCTGGAAACACCATATATTTT. Translation: CASSSDRLNSGNTIYF.

This clonotype appeared many times. The CDR3 DNA sequence: TGTGCCAGCTCACCACTGGTAGGGCAGGGTAACACTGAAGCTTTCTTT. This encodes CASSPLVGQGNTEAFF. V usage is TRBV18 and J usage is TRBJ1-1; D is possibly TRBD1 (5 bases). Trimming pared 1 base from V and 2 bases from J, leaving 14 bases between. This CDR3 comprises 16 residues. Germline CDR1 and CDR2: KGHSH and LQKENI. The full variable domain, in which reference TRBV18 and TRBJ1-1 provide the parts outside the CDR3, is NAGVMQNPRHLVRRRGQEARLRCSPMKGHSHVYWYRQLPEEGLKFMVYLQKENIIDESGMPKERFSAEFPKEGPSILRIQQVVRGDSAAYFCASSPLVGQGNTEAFFGQGTRLTVV.

The chain is built from TRBV6-5 and TRBJ2-2, with no clear D. CDR1 is MNHEY, CDR2 SVGAGI, per germline. CDR3 length: 16 residues. Trimming cost V 0 bases and J 1 base, with 9 bases left between them. The CDR3 sequence is CASSYSVGVNTGELFF. The CDR3 DNA reads as TGTGCCAGCAGTTACTCTGTTGGGGTGAACACCGGGGAGCTGTTTTTT.

On this clonotype: With a much larger clone just one base away, this may be a read error. The V call is TRBV20-1, the J call TRBJ2-3; no reliable D call. CDR1 and CDR2 from the germline V gene are DFQATT and SNEGSKA (reference sequence). The CDR3 totals 15 residues. V lost 4 bases to trimming and J lost 3 bases, with 17 bases between them. CDR3 loop: CSATLEWVFTDTQYF. CDR3 DNA sequence: TGCAGTGCTACTTTAGAATGGGTTTTTACAGATACGCAGTATTTT.

This clonotype appeared many times. The V gene is TRBV6-1, the J gene TRBJ2-7, with TRBD1 as a possible D gene (5 bases). Trimming shortened V by 5 bases and J by 3 bases, and 26 bases separated the two germline ends. Germline V gene data show CDR1 as MNHNS and CDR2 as SASEGT. The CDR3 runs to 18 residues. In DNA form, the CDR3 reads TGTGCCAGCAGTACCACAGGAGACGACCACGACATGAACTACGAGCAGTACTTC. Residues: CASSTTGDDHDMNYEQYF.

This clonotype was found many times. This CDR3 is CASSLGAIAENYEQYF. Here the CDR3 DNA reads TGTGCCAGCAGCTTAGGAGCCATAGCGGAAAACTACGAGCAGTACTTC. J is TRBJ2-7 and V is TRBV7-2, with D tentatively TRBD2 (6 bases). Per the germline V gene, CDR1 is SGHTA and CDR2 is FQGNSA. This CDR3 spans 16 amino acids. V gave up 1 base and J gave up 3 bases, with 16 bases separating them.

This clonotype came up a few times. V and J are TRBV6-2 or TRBV6-3 and TRBJ1-3, with D uncertain. Germline V CDR1 and CDR2: MNHEY, SVGEGT. The length of the CDR3 is 14 residues. The germline V and J ends were trimmed by 4 bases and 4 bases, with 11 bases remaining between them. CDR3 amino acids: CASSSAMWGNTIYF. The CDR3 region has the DNA TGTGCCAGCAGTTCGGCGATGTGGGGAAACACCATATATTTT.

This clonotype has a single count. The chain combines TRBV4-3 with TRBJ1-2; D not certain. Deletions cut 0 bases from V and 4 bases from J, with 18 bases between. The CDR3 consists of 17 residues. Germline V lookup: CDR1 LGHNA, CDR2 YSLEER. The CDR3 coding sequence is TGCGCCAGCAGCCAAGACCCTCGGGCGCACGGGTCCTATGGCTACACCTTC. Residues: CASSQDPRAHGSYGYTF.

V usage is TRBV29-1 and J usage is TRBJ2-1; 7 bases are shared with TRBD2. In germline, CDR1 is SQVTM, CDR2 ANQGSEA. The J segment lost 6 bases and the V segment lost 6 bases, leaving 8 bases of the junction unmatched. The CDR3 spans 13 residues. CDR3 sequence reads: CSVGRLAGNEQFF. The CDR3 DNA is TGCAGCGTGGGACGATTAGCGGGCAATGAGCAGTTCTTC.

This clonotype was detected many times. As DNA, the CDR3 is TGTGCCAGCAGCCAAAAAGGACTAGGCCCCCACGAGCAGTACTTC. It translates to CASSQKGLGPHEQYF. The chain combines TRBV3-2 with TRBJ2-7; the D segment call TRBD2 is taken from the table without a DNA check. TRBV3-2 is a recognized pseudogene. The CDR3 runs to 15 residues.

This clonotype was seen ten or more times. The V and J genes are TRBV30 and TRBJ2-3; D is ambiguous. This CDR3 is 12 amino acids long. Trimming stripped 0 bases from V and 1 base from J, with 2 bases between. Germline-derived CDR1 and CDR2 are GTSNPN and SVGIG (reference sequence). For the CDR3, the DNA is TGTGCCTGGAGTGTACGCACAGATACGCAGTATTTT. Its protein is CAWSVRTDTQYF.